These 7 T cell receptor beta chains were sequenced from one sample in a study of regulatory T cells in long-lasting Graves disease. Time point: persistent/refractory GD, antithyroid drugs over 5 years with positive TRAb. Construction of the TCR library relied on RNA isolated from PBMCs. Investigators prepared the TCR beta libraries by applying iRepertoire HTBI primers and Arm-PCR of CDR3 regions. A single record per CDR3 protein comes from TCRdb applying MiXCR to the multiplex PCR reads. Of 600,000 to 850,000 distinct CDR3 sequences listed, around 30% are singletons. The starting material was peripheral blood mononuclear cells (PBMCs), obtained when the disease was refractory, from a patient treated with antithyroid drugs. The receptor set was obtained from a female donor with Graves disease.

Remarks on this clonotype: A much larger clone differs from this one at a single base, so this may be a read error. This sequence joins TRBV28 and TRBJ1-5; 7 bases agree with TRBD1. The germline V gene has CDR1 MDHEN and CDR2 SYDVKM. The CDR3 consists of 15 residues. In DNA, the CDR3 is TGTACCAGCAGTTTATGGGACAGAAAAAATCAGCCCCAGCATTTT. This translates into CTSSLWDRKNQPQHF.

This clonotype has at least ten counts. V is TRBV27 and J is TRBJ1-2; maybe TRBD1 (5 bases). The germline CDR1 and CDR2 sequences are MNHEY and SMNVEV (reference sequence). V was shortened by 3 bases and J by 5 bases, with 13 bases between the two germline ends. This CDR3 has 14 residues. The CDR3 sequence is CASSFGALGYGYTF. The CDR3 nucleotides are TGTGCCAGCAGTTTTGGGGCTCTCGGGTATGGCTACACCTTC.

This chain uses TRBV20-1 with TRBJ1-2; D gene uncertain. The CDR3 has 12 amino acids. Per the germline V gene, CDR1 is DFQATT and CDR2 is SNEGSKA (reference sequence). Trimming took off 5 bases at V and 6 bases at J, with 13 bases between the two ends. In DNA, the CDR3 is TGCAGTGCTTCGCACCGGGCCGATGGCTACACCTTC. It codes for CSASHRADGYTF.

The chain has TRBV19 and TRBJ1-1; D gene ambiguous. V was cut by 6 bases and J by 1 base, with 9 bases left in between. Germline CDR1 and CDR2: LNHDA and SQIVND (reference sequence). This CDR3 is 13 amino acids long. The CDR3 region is CASSAAKNTEAFF. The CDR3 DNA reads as TGTGCCAGTAGCGCGGCAAAGAACACTGAAGCTTTCTTT.

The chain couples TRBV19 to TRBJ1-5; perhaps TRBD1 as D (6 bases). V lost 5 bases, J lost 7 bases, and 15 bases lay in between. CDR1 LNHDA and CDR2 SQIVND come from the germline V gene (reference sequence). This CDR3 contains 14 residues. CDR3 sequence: CASSGSGARQPQHF. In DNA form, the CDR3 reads TGTGCCAGTAGTGGGTCAGGGGCGCGGCAGCCCCAGCATTTT. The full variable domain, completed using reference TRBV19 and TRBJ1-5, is DGGITQSPKYLFRKEGQNVTLSCEQNLNHDAMYWYRQDPGQGLRLIYYSQIVNDFQKGDIAEGYSVSREKKESFPLTVTSAQKNPTAFYLCASSGSGARQPQHFGDGTRLSIL.

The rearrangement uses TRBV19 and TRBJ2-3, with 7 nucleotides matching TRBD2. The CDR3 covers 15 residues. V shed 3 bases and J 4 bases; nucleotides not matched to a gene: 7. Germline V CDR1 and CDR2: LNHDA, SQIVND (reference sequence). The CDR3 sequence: CASSMPSGVADTQYF. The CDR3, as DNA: TGTGCCAGTAGTATGCCCAGCGGGGTAGCAGATACGCAGTATTTT. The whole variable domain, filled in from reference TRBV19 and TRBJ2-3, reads DGGITQSPKYLFRKEGQNVTLSCEQNLNHDAMYWYRQDPGQGLRLIYYSQIVNDFQKGDIAEGYSVSREKKESFPLTVTSAQKNPTAFYLCASSMPSGVADTQYFGPGTRLTVL.

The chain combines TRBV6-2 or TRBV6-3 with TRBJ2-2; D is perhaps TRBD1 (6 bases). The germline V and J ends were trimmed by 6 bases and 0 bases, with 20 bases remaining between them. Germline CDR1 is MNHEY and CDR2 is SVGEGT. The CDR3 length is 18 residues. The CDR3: CASRPTYRVGPNTGELFF. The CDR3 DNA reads TGTGCCAGCAGACCTACTTACAGGGTGGGGCCGAACACCGGGGAGCTGTTTTTT.